This T cell receptor beta chain was profiled in a study of HIV-infected children after antiretroviral therapy interruption (dated by TCRdb to between 2017 and 2020). Context from the whole study: Eight children, all with CD4+ count above 500 and viral load below 50 copies/ml, were included, of whom four were on planned treatment interruption and four were on continuous treatment. Continuous-treatment samples were analyzed from corresponding weeks 0, 48 and 150. A median age of around 10 years was recorded in the interruption group, and a median age of roughly 8 years was recorded in the continuous treatment group. Alongside measurements of thymic output, TCR repertoires of children on planned treatment interruption were compared with TCR repertoires of children on continuous antiretroviral treatment. Interruption-arm samples came from week 0, week 12, end of interruption (week 24 or 48), and about 3 years after study end. Recorded exposure to EBV and CMV was present in most of the participating children.

This clonotype occurred many times. The target of this receptor is not known. Per-base qualities were not stored, and no clone one base away is much larger. The protocol used for the library was 3' RACE. To correct PCR amplification bias, TCR libraries were generated from RNA with a 3' RACE protocol that used unique molecular identifiers. Up to about 12 amplicon libraries were pooled and sequenced on an Illumina MiSeq with v2 2x250 paired-end chemistry. As for how the authors treated the data: Reads were processed with Decombinator for assignment of V and J genes and CDR3, and barcode-based correction of errors and PCR bias was applied. Repertoires were subsampled to equal depth before Gini coefficients were calculated with the R ineq package. Three approaches were used to assess CDR3 similarity: GLIPH, Hamming distance and a shared triplet metric. TCRdb handled the public reads itself, with Q25 trimming in fastp and clone calling in MiXCR, and kept productive beta chains. One record per CDR3 amino acid sequence lists the most common genes and DNA. The V and J calls and clone size are TCRdb's, not the authors'. This sample lists 30,000 to 50,000 distinct CDR3 sequences; over 6% were detected once. The ten largest clones represent roughly 1% of the sample.

Here is what the overall study found, with its caveats: The naive CD4+ Gini coefficient rose by the end of treatment interruption, suggesting clonal expansion, and returned to baseline by 3 years. The small number of patients is a limitation of the study, so the data should be interpreted with caution. Minor non-naive CD45RA+ populations, such as EMRA or stem memory cells, might be present among the sorted CD45RA+ naive cells. In the naive CD4+ repertoires of PTI patients, CDR3 sharing between time points dropped after the start of interruption, while many sequences were shared between the end of interruption and 3 years later.

The intended sense of this specimen's treatment or condition label: PENTA 11 planned treatment interruption arm or continuous ART arm. Participants were children from the United Kingdom aged 2 to 15 years who had received at least three-drug ART for at least 24 weeks. Cryopreserved PBMCs containing at least 5 million viable cells were required, and a few candidate patients were excluded because of low viable PBMC yield. Using a FACSAria III cell sorter, naive CD4+ CD45RA+ CD45RO- T cells were FACS-sorted out of thawed PBMCs. Sorted cells were fixed, and RNA was extracted using the RNeasy FFPE kit followed by the RNeasy Micro kit. The CDR3 sequence holds 16 residues, the cysteine and phenylalanine included. The CDR3 DNA has 48 bases and is translated from base 1. V drops 2 bases and J drops 0 bases, leaving 16 bases in between. CDR1 and CDR2, looked up from the germline V gene (reference sequence), are DFQATT and SNEGSKA.

Material: CD45RA+ CD4+ T cells from PBMCs, pooled from several time points, obtained from a donor given antiretroviral therapy, either interrupted or continuous. Reading the label with the study, this specimen's cell subset or site is: naive CD4+ CD45RA+ CD45RO- T cells. The chain joins TRBV20-1 to TRBJ1-1; no D gene is confidently identified. The TCR was taken from a pool of human donors with HIV. The sequenced DNA is TGCAGTGCTAGACTTTTCGTCGGCGGGGTGAACACTGAAGCTTTCTTT. Its product reads: CSARLFVGGVNTEAFF.